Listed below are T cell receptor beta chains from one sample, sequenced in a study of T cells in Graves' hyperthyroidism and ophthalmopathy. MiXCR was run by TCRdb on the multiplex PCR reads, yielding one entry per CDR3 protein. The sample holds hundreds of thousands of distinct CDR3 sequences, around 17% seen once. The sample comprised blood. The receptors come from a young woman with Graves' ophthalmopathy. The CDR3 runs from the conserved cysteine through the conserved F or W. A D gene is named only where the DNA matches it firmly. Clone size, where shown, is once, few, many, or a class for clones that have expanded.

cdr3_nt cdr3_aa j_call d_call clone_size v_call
TGTGCCAGCAGCTTAATGAGTTATGAGCAGTTCTTC CASSLMSYEQFF TRBJ2-1 NA many TRBV7-2
TGCAGCGTCTCCTACCCCGGGACTAGCGGTTCGAATGAGCAGTTCTTC CSVSYPGTSGSNEQFF TRBJ2-1 TRBD2 few TRBV29-1
TGTGCCAGCAGTTCCGACAGGGGTTACTATGGCTACACCTTC CASSSDRGYYGYTF TRBJ1-2 TRBD1 many TRBV28
TGTGCCAGCAGTGAGGGGGCGGGCTATGGCTACACCTTC CASSEGAGYGYTF TRBJ1-2 NA many TRBV2
TGCAGTGCTAGAGACGGACAGGGAACGGGCGAGCAGTACTTC CSARDGQGTGEQYF TRBJ2-7 TRBD1 many TRBV20-1
TGTGCCAGCAGCTTAGATTTAGGGCTAGGGAACATTCAGTACTTC CASSLDLGLGNIQYF TRBJ2-4 NA many TRBV7-2
TGCGCCAGCAGCCAACGGGCATCCACACTTAACACCGGGGAGCTGTTTTTT CASSQRASTLNTGELFF TRBJ2-2 NA many TRBV4-3
TGTGCCAGTAGTCTCGAGGCTGGCTACACCTTC CASSLEAGYTF TRBJ1-2 NA many TRBV19
TGTGCCAGCAGCCTCGACCCCATTGGTGGCTACACCTTC CASSLDPIGGYTF TRBJ1-2 NA many TRBV11-2
TGTGCCAGCAGCTTACAGGGGGCTGGGGATGGCTACACCTTC CASSLQGAGDGYTF TRBJ1-2 TRBD1 many TRBV7-9
TGTGCCAGCAGCCAGGCCTTTATGGAGCAGTTCTTC CASSQAFMEQFF TRBJ2-1 NA many TRBV3-1
TGTGCCAGCAGCTCCATCAAAGGAGTTAGCGGGACCTACGAGCAGTACTTC CASSSIKGVSGTYEQYF TRBJ2-7 TRBD2 many TRBV11-2
TGTGCCAGCAGCACCTCTAGCGGGGGGGCCGATGAGCAGTTCTTC CASSTSSGGADEQFF TRBJ2-1 TRBD2 many TRBV7-3
TGCAGTGCTGGGGGGACAGTCTATAGCAATCAGCCCCAGCATTTT CSAGGTVYSNQPQHF TRBJ1-5 TRBD1 many TRBV20-1
TGTGCCAGCACCCAAGGCGCAGATACGCAGTATTTT CASTQGADTQYF TRBJ2-3 NA many TRBV28
TGTGCCAGCAGTTCGGGACTAGCGGGAGGGGTTAAGCAGTACTTC CASSSGLAGGVKQYF TRBJ2-7 TRBD2 many TRBV12-3/TRBV12-4
TGTGCCAGCGGGACAGGGGTAACCTACAATGAGCAGTTCTTC CASGTGVTYNEQFF TRBJ2-1 TRBD1 many TRBV5-4
TGTGCCAGCAGCACTTTTCCCCCCGGGACAGGGACACGTCTTAGCACAGATACGCAGTATTTT CASSTFPPGTGTRLSTDTQYF TRBJ2-3 TRBD1 many TRBV27
TGTGCCAGCAGCTCCCCCACCGGGGAGCTGTTTTTT CASSSPTGELFF TRBJ2-2 NA many TRBV11-2
TGTGCCAGCAGCTTAGGGGGACTAGCGGGATGGGGCTCCTACGAGCAGTACTTC CASSLGGLAGWGSYEQYF TRBJ2-7 TRBD2 many TRBV11-2
TGCGCCAGCAGCCAACCCACAGGGGACGAGCAGTACTTC CASSQPTGDEQYF TRBJ2-7 TRBD1 many TRBV4-1
TGCAGTGCTAGAGGAGGGCAGACAGGGGGAGAGACCCAGTACTTC CSARGGQTGGETQYF TRBJ2-5 TRBD1 NA TRBV20-1
TGTGCCAGCAGCTGGATAAGCGGGACTAGCGCAGATACGCAGTATTTT CASSWISGTSADTQYF TRBJ2-3 TRBD2 many TRBV7-9
TGTGCCAGCAGCTGGGGCGGGGACAATCAGCCCCAGCATTTT CASSWGGDNQPQHF TRBJ1-5 NA many TRBV28
TGCAGTGCTAGAGATCCGGGAGGGCCAGATACGCAGTATTTT CSARDPGGPDTQYF TRBJ2-3 TRBD2 many TRBV20-1
TGTGCCATCAGTGAGGTCTCAGGAGCCTACGAGCAGTACTTC CAISEVSGAYEQYF TRBJ2-7 NA many TRBV10-3
TGCAGTGCTAGAGCGGGGGGGCGGGACAAAAACATTCAGTACTTC CSARAGGRDKNIQYF TRBJ2-4 TRBD2 many TRBV20-1
TGCGCCAGCAGCCAAGGGTGGCTGGGCAAATCGCCCCAGCATTTT CASSQGWLGKSPQHF TRBJ1-5 NA few TRBV4-1
TGTGCCAGTAGTAACCGACAGGGATTAGCTGGGGCCAACGTCCTGACTTTC CASSNRQGLAGANVLTF TRBJ2-6 TRBD1 NA TRBV19
TGTGCCAGCAGTCAGGGACAGCCCTACAATGAGCAGTTCTTC CASSQGQPYNEQFF TRBJ2-1 TRBD1 many TRBV28
TGTGCCAGCACCCAAACACCCACGGCAAACACCGGGGAGCTGTTTTTT CASTQTPTANTGELFF TRBJ2-2 NA many TRBV11-2
TGTGCCAGTAGTGCTTCTTCGGGACTAGCATTAAATGAGCAGTTCTTC CASSASSGLALNEQFF TRBJ2-1 TRBD2 many TRBV19
TGTGCCAGCAGTTTGGGGGTTCTCACTGAAGCTTTCTTT CASSLGVLTEAFF TRBJ1-1 NA many TRBV12-3/TRBV12-4
TGTGCCACCTGGGACAGCCGCTACGAGCAGTACTTC CATWDSRYEQYF TRBJ2-7 TRBD1 many TRBV28
TGTGCCAGCAGTGTACGGGAGGGAGGTAGGAACACTGAAGCTTTCTTT CASSVREGGRNTEAFF TRBJ1-1 NA once TRBV12-3/TRBV12-4
TGTGCCAGCAGCAAGACAGTGCATCAGCCCCAGCATTTT CASSKTVHQPQHF TRBJ1-5 NA NA TRBV2
TGCAGCGTCTGTTTGATCGGGACTAGCGGGAGGGCCCACAATGAGCAGTTCTTC CSVCLIGTSGRAHNEQFF TRBJ2-1 TRBD2 NA TRBV29-1
TGTGCCAGCAGCTTAGAGGGGGCGATAGTCCATGAGCAGTTCTTC CASSLEGAIVHEQFF TRBJ2-1 TRBD1 many TRBV7-3
TGTGCCAGCAACCAACGACAGGGGAACACTGAAGCTTTCTTT CASNQRQGNTEAFF TRBJ1-1 TRBD1 many TRBV11-2
TGCGCCAGCAGCGGCGACAGGGCTGGGGCCAACGTCCTGACTTTC CASSGDRAGANVLTF TRBJ2-6 TRBD1 many TRBV5-1
TGTGCCATGGACCTTCCAATCGGACAGGGGCGGTATGGCTACACCTTC CAMDLPIGQGRYGYTF TRBJ1-2 TRBD1 many TRBV30
TGTGCCACCAGTGGCCGAACACCGGGACAGGGGATGAATGAGCAGTTCTTC CATSGRTPGQGMNEQFF TRBJ2-1 TRBD1 many TRBV24-1
TGTGCCAGCAGCAACCGAGGAGGGGGAGACACTGAAGCTTTCTTT CASSNRGGGDTEAFF TRBJ1-1 NA many TRBV6-1